The 17 T cell receptor beta chains below come from one sample, sequenced in a study of Ad26.COV2.S vaccination and SARS-CoV-2 variants. Here immunoSEQ multiplex PCR was the method, and the copy in TCRdb shows in-frame clones only, minus some. This sample has 350,000 to 500,000 clones, with around 90% found just once. As to treatment: roughly 20 received Ad26.COV2.S at low or high dose, single or two shots; about 5 received placebo; per-sample allocation not given. Specimen acquisition occurred on day 63 following the initial vaccine or placebo injection. The sequencing used peripheral blood, collected in a trial of Ad26.COV2.S vaccine versus placebo. The source of these receptors is a person aged 18-65 years who received the Ad26.COV2.S COVID-19 vaccine or a placebo.

The chain combines TRBV18 with TRBJ2-1; 8 bases agree with TRBD1. The germline V gene has CDR1 KGHSH and CDR2 LQKENI. The CDR3 is made up of 14 amino acids. V lost 3 bases, J lost 6 bases, and 4 bases stayed unmatched. CDR3 nucleotide sequence: TGTGCCAGCTCACCGCCGACAGGGGTCAATGAGCAGTTCTTC. As protein: CASSPPTGVNEQFF.

The chain links TRBV6-5 to TRBJ2-7, with 16 bases aligning to TRBD2. Germline CDR1 reads MNHEY; CDR2 reads SVGAGI. Unmatched junction bases numbered 4, after V lost 6 bases and J lost 5 bases. The CDR3 consists of 15 residues. This CDR3 reads CASRGLAGGLDEQYF. DNA of the CDR3: TGTGCCAGCAGGGGACTAGCGGGAGGGCTGGACGAGCAGTACTTC.

The V call is TRBV7-8, the J call TRBJ1-2; D is undetermined. Trimming shortened V by 3 bases and J by 0 bases, and 5 bases separated the two germline ends. There are 13 residues in the CDR3. Germline CDR1 is SGHVS and CDR2 is FQNEAQ. DNA of the CDR3: TGTGCCAGCAGCTTGCATTCTAACTATGGCTACACCTTC. Translated: CASSLHSNYGYTF.

This clone appeared a few times. CDR3 sequence reads: CASYSGENNEQFF. The CDR3, as DNA: TGTGCCAGTTACAGTGGGGAGAACAATGAGCAGTTCTTC. The chain employs TRBV19 and TRBJ2-1, with a possible D match to TRBD2 (5 bases). This CDR3 spans 13 amino acids. V lost 8 bases to trimming and J lost 5 bases, with 13 bases between them. Germline loops: CDR1 LNHDA, CDR2 SQIVND (reference sequence). Filled out from reference TRBV19 and TRBJ2-1, the complete variable domain reads DGGITQSPKYLFRKEGQNVTLSCEQNLNHDAMYWYRQDPGQGLRLIYYSQIVNDFQKGDIAEGYSVSREKKESFPLTVTSAQKNPTAFYLCASYSGENNEQFFGPGTRLTVL.

A single count supports this clone. The V and J genes are TRBV4-1 and TRBJ2-2; no clear D gene. The CDR3 is 14 residues long. V was shortened by 4 bases and J by 5 bases, with 11 bases between the two germline ends. Germline V gene data show CDR1 as MGHRA and CDR2 as YSYEKL. The CDR3 is CASSPEIITGELFF. In DNA, the CDR3 is TGCGCCAGCAGCCCTGAAATCATTACCGGGGAGCTGTTTTTT.

The chain is built from TRBV12-1 and TRBJ2-5; the table calls TRBD2, which could not be checked here. TRBV12-1 is flagged as a pseudogene. The CDR3 is 16 residues long. The CDR3 region has the DNA TGTGCCAGCAGCTCTCCGGAACTAGCGGAAAAAGAGACCCAGTACTTC. As protein: CASSSPELAEKETQYF.

This chain joins TRBV7-2 and TRBJ2-7; 7 nucleotides agree with TRBD2. CDR1 is SGHTA, CDR2 FQGNSA, per germline. CDR3 size: 16 residues. V lost 0 bases, J lost 6 bases, and 11 bases stayed unmatched. DNA for the CDR3: TGTGCCAGCAGCTTAGCGTGGGAGGGAGCTCTTATCGAGCAGTACTTC. This codes for CASSLAWEGALIEQYF.

This clone was observed a handful of times. The J gene is TRBJ2-4, the V gene TRBV7-9; D is unclear. The CDR3 extends over 18 amino acids. Deletions cut 4 bases from V and 0 bases from J, with 19 bases between. CDR1 is SEHNR, CDR2 FQNEAQ, per germline (reference sequence). CDR3 DNA: TGTGCCAGCAGCTACTATACGGGTGTAGGAATAGCCAAAAACATTCAGTACTTC. It codes for CASSYYTGVGIAKNIQYF.

The chain has TRBV6-4 and TRBJ2-2; 13 bases line up with TRBD2. This CDR3 spans 16 amino acids. Germline V gene lookup returns CDR1 MRHNA and CDR2 SNTAGT. J was trimmed by 5 bases and V by 5 bases; bases with no gene match: 5. The DNA of the CDR3 is TGTGCCAGCAGTCCACTAGCGGGAGGGCGGACCGGGGAGCTGTTTTTT. Residues: CASSPLAGGRTGELFF.

This clone was detected only a few times. The rearrangement uses TRBV13 and TRBJ1-6, with no clear D. This CDR3 comprises 12 residues. The ends were cut back, 6 bases at V and 7 bases at J, with 7 bases in the middle. Germline V gives CDR1 PRHDT, CDR2 FYEKMQ (reference sequence). The CDR3 protein is CASSSPNSPLHF. DNA for the CDR3: TGTGCCAGCAGTTCCCCAAATTCACCCCTCCACTTT.

The J gene is TRBJ2-3, the V gene TRBV28, with a tentative D call TRBD2 (7 bases). From germline, CDR1 is MDHEN and CDR2 SYDVKM. The CDR3 runs to 16 residues. Trimming took 9 bases from V and 1 from J, leaving 20 bases between them. The CDR3 DNA follows: TGTGCCAGGTTTGGAGGGGGAGGGGGGTGCACAGATACGCAGTATTTT. Amino acids: CARFGGGGGCTDTQYF.

This clone was seen more than once but under ten times. V usage is TRBV28 and J usage is TRBJ2-1, with 7 bases identical to TRBD1. This CDR3 comprises 14 residues. Germline trimming cut 5 bases from V and 6 bases from J; bases unmatched to any gene: 7. CDR1 is MDHEN and CDR2 is SYDVKM in the germline V gene. CDR3 coding DNA: TGTGCCAGCAGTAGACAGGGTCATGGCAATGAGCAGTTCTTC. Its protein is CASSRQGHGNEQFF.

The rearrangement uses TRBV4-3 and TRBJ2-7; 7 bases map to TRBD2. V gave up 0 bases and J gave up 1 base; unmatched junction bases: 3. This CDR3 comprises 15 residues. From germline, CDR1 is LGHNA and CDR2 YSLEER. CDR3 in DNA: TGCGCCAGCAGCCAAGATGCTAGCGGATCCTACGAGCAGTACTTC. It yields the protein CASSQDASGSYEQYF.

The genes are TRBV5-1 and TRBJ2-5, with 8 bases identical to TRBD1. The V gene's germline CDR1 is SGHRS and CDR2 YFSETQ. V shed 0 bases and J 1 base; nucleotides not matched to a gene: 2. The CDR3 is 15 residues long. The CDR3 loop is CASSLGTGIQETQYF. Written as DNA, the CDR3 is TGCGCCAGCAGCTTGGGGACAGGGATCCAAGAGACCCAGTACTTC.

The chain uses TRBV28 and TRBJ2-7, with D uncertain. In germline, CDR1 is MDHEN, CDR2 SYDVKM. Trimming cost V 2 bases and J 3 bases, with 2 bases left between them. This CDR3 contains 11 residues. CDR3 coding DNA: TGTGCCAGCAGTTTACTCTACGAGCAGTACTTC. Translation gives CASSLLYEQYF.

V and J are TRBV24-1 and TRBJ2-1; 12 nucleotides align to TRBD2. The CDR3 sequence is 17 residues long. The germline CDR1 and CDR2 sequences are KGHDR and SFDVKD. V lost 3 bases, J lost 8 bases, and 10 bases stayed unmatched. This CDR3 reads CATSDTSQRLAGDEQFF. For the CDR3, the DNA is TGTGCCACCAGTGATACCTCCCAGAGACTAGCGGGGGATGAGCAGTTCTTC.

V gene TRBV18 combines with J gene TRBJ1-1, with D maybe TRBD1 (5 bases). CDR3 size: 15 residues. V shed 6 bases and J shed 0 bases, with 14 bases lying between them. The germline V gene encodes CDR1 KGHSH and CDR2 LQKENI. The CDR3 nucleotides are TGTGCCAGCTCCCAAACGCGGGACGTGAACACTGAAGCTTTCTTT. Amino acid sequence: CASSQTRDVNTEAFF.